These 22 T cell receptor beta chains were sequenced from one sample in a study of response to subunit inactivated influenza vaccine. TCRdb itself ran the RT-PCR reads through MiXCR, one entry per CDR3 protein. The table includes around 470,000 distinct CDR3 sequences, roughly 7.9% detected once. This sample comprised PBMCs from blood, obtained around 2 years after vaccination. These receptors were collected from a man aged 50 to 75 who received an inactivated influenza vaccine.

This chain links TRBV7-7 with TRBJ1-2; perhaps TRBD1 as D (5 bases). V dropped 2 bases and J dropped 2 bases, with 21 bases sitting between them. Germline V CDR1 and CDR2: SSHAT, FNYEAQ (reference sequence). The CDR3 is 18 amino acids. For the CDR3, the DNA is TGTGCCAGCAGCTTATCAGGGTCTCTCGGGGGGATAAACTATGGCTACACCTTC. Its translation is CASSLSGSLGGINYGYTF.

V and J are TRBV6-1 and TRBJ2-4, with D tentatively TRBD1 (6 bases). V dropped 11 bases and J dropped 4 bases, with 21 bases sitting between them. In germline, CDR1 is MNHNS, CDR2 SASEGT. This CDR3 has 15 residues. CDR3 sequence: CASAGSETGKNIQYF. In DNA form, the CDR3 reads TGTGCCTCCGCTGGTTCAGAAACAGGGAAAAACATTCAGTACTTC.

The CDR3 bases are TGTGCCAGCCGGGCAGGGGGCGGTGAGACCCAGTACTTC. Its translation is CASRAGGGETQYF. The J gene is TRBJ2-5, the V gene TRBV6-6; the match to TRBD1 covers 8 bases. Trimming took 8 bases from V and 5 from J; bases not matched to a gene: 7. In germline, CDR1 is MNHNY, CDR2 SVGAGI (reference sequence). The CDR3 has 13 residues.

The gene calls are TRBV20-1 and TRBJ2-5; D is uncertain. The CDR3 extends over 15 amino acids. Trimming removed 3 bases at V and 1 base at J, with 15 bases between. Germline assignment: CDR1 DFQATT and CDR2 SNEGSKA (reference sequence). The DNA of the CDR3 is TGCAGTGCTAGGGCGGCTTATGGCCCCCAAGAGACCCAGTACTTC. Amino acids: CSARAAYGPQETQYF.

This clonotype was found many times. This CDR3 is CASRPGQGRYGEQFF. As DNA, the CDR3 is TGTGCCAGCAGACCCGGACAGGGGCGTTATGGTGAGCAGTTCTTC. The V gene is TRBV6-1, the J gene TRBJ2-1, with 9 bases lining up with TRBD1. The junction had 12 bases not matched to a gene; V was cut back by 6 bases and J by 9 bases. The CDR3 covers 15 residues. Germline loops: CDR1 MNHNS, CDR2 SASEGT.

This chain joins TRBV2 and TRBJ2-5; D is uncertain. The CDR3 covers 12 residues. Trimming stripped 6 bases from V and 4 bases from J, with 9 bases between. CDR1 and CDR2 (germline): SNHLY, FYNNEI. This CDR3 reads CASRVGVETQYF. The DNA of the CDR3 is TGTGCCAGCAGGGTTGGAGTAGAGACCCAGTACTTC.

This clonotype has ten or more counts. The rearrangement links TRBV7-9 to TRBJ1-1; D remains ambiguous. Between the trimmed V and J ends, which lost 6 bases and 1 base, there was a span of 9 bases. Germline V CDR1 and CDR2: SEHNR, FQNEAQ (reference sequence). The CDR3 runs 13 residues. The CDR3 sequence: CASRTTSNTEAFF. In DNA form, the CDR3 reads TGTGCCAGCAGAACGACATCGAACACTGAAGCTTTCTTT.

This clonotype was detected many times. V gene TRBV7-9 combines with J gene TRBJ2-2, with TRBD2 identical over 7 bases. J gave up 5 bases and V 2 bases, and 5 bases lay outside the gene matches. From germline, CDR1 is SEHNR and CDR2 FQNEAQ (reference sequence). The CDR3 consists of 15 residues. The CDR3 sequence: CASSLSSLATGELFF. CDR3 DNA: TGTGCCAGCAGCTTAAGCTCACTAGCGACCGGGGAGCTGTTTTTT.

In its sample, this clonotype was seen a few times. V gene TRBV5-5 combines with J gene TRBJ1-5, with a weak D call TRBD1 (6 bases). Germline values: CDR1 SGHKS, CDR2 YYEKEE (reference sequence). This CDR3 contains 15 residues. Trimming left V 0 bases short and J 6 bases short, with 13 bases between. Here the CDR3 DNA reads TGTGCCAGCAGCTTGGAACAGGGTGTTGGTCAGCCCCAGCATTTT. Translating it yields CASSLEQGVGQPQHF. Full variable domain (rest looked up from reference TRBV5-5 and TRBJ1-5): DAGVTQSPTHLIKTRGQQVTLRCSPISGHKSVSWYQQVLGQGPQFIFQYYEKEERGRGNFPDRFSARQFPNYSSELNVNALLLGDSALYLCASSLEQGVGQPQHFGDGTRLSIL.

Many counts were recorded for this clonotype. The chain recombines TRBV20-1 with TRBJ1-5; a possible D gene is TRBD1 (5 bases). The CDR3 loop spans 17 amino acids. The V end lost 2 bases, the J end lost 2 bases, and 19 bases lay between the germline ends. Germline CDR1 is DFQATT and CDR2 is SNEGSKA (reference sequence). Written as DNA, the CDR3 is TGCAGTGCTAGACCAGACGCGGCAGGGAAGCGCAATCAGCCCCAGCATTTT. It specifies CSARPDAAGKRNQPQHF.

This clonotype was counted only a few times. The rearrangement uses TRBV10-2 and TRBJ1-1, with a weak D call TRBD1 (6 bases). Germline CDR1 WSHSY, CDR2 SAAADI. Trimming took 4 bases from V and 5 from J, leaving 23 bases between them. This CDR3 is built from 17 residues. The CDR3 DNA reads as TGCGCCAGCAGTGGAACAGAACAGGGTCGCGAGAATACTGAAGCTTTCTTT. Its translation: CASSGTEQGRENTEAFF.

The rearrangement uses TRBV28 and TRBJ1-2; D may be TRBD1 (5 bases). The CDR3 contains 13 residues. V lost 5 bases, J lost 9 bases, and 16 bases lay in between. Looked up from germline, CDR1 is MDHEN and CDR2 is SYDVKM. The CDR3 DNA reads TGTGCCAGCAGTCTAGGAAGGGGAGTTCGCTACACCTTC. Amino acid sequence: CASSLGRGVRYTF.

In DNA, the CDR3 is TGTGCCAGCAGCCAAGAAAATCTGGGGGGGCGCCCCCTCAGCTCCTACAATGAGCAGTTCTTC. Protein sequence: CASSQENLGGRPLSSYNEQFF. The chain carries TRBV14 and TRBJ2-1; D perhaps matches TRBD2 (7 bases). CDR3 length: 21 residues. Trimming removed 0 bases from V and 0 bases from J, with 24 bases in between. CDR1 is SGHDN, CDR2 FVKESK, per germline. The whole variable domain, filled in from reference TRBV14 and TRBJ2-1, reads EAGVTQFPSHSVIEKGQTVTLRCDPISGHDNLYWYRRVMGKEIKFLLHFVKESKQDESGMPNNRFLAERTGGTYSTLKVQPAELEDSGVYFCASSQENLGGRPLSSYNEQFFGPGTRLTVL.

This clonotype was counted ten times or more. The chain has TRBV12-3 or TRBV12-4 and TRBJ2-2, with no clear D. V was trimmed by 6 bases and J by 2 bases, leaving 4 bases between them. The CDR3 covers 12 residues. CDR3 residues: CASRYNTGELFF. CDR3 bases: TGTGCCAGCAGGTACAACACCGGGGAGCTGTTTTTT.

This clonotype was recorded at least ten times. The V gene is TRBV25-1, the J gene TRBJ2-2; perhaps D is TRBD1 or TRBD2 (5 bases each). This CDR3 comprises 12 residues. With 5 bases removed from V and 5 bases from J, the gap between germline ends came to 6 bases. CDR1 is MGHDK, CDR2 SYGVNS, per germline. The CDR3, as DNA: TGTGCCAGCAGTTGGGGGACCGGGGAGCTGTTTTTT. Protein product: CASSWGTGELFF.

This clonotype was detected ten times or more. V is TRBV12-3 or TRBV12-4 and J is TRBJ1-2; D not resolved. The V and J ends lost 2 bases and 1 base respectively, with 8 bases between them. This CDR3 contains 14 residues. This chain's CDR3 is CASSLNPRNYGYTF. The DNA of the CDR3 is TGTGCCAGCAGTTTAAATCCCCGTAACTATGGCTACACCTTC.

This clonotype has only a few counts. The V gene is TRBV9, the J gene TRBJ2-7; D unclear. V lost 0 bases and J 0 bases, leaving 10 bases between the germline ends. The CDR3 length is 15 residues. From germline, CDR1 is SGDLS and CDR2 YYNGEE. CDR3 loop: CASSVGHGPSYEQYF. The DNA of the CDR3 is TGTGCCAGCAGCGTAGGGCACGGACCCTCCTACGAGCAGTACTTC.

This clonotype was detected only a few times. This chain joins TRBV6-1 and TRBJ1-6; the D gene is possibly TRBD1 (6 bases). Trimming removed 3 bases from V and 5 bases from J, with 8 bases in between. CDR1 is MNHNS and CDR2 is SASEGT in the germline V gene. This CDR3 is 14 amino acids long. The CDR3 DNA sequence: TGTGCCAGCAGTGACACAGGGAATAATTCACCCCTCCACTTT. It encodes CASSDTGNNSPLHF.

CDR3 region: CASSAPTSGRNADTQYF. For the CDR3, the DNA is TGTGCCAGCAGCGCCCCGACTAGCGGGAGAAATGCAGATACGCAGTATTTT. The V and J genes are TRBV9 and TRBJ2-3, with 12 bases that match TRBD2. V lost 3 bases and J lost 4; bases outside the gene matches: 9. This CDR3 region has 17 residues. CDR1 and CDR2 (germline): SGDLS, YYNGEE.

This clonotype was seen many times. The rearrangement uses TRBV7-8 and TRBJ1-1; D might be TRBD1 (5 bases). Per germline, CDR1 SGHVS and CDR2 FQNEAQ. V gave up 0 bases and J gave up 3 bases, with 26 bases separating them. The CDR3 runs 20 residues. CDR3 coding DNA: TGTGCCAGCAGCTTAGCGAGTATGGGGCTATGGGGGGGATTCGACACTGAAGCTTTCTTT. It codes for CASSLASMGLWGGFDTEAFF.

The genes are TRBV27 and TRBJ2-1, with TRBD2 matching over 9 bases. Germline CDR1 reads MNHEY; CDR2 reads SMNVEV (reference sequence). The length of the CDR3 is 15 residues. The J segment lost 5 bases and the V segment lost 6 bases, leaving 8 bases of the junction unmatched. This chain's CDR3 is CASSSGLAGHNEQFF. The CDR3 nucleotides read TGTGCCAGCAGCTCGGGGCTAGCGGGGCACAATGAGCAGTTCTTC.

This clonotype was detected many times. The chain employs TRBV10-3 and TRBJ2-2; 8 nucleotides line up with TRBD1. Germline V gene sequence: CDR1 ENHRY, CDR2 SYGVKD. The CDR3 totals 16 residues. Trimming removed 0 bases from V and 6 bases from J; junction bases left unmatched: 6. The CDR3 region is CAISESRDRSSGELFF. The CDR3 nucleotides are TGTGCCATCAGTGAGTCTAGGGACAGGTCATCCGGGGAGCTGTTTTTT.